This T cell receptor beta chain was profiled in a study of CD8+CD57+ T cells in acquired aplastic anemia. This clonotype occurred once. It was genomic DNA that served as the template for profiling TCR beta VDJ and CDR3. TCRdb fed the reads into MiXCR, producing one record per CDR3 protein. The sample holds 62,000 or so distinct CDR3 sequences; 45% to 55% are singletons and the top ten take 6.5% to 9.5%. Germline V lookup: CDR1 ENHRY, CDR2 SYGVKD. The V end lost 5 bases, the J end lost 3 bases, and 13 bases lay between the germline ends. This CDR3 has 14 amino acids. This TCR came from a human donor in good health, serving as a control. The sequenced material came from sorted CD4+, CD8+, or CD8+CD57+ T cells (not recorded which) from PBMCs. The V gene is TRBV10-3, the J gene TRBJ1-2; TRBD1 might be the D (6 bases). CDR3 sequence reads: CAISSQGKDYGYTF. The CDR3 DNA is TGTGCCATCAGTTCCCAGGGGAAGGACTATGGCTACACCTTC.